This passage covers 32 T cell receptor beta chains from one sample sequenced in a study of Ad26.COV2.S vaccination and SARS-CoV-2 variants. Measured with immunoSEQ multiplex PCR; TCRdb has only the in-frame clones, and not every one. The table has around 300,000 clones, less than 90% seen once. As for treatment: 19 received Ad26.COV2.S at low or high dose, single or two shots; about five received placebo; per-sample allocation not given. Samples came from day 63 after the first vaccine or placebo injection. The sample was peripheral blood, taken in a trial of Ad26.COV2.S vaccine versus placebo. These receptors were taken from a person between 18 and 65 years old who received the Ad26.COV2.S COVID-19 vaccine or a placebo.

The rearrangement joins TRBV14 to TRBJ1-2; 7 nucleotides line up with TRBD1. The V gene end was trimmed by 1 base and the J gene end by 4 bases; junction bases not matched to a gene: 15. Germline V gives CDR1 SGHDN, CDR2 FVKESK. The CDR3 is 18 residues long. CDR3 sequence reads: CASSQVGTDPLTIYGYTF. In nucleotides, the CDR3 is TGTGCCAGCAGCCAAGTCGGGACAGATCCTCTAACTATCTATGGCTACACCTTC.

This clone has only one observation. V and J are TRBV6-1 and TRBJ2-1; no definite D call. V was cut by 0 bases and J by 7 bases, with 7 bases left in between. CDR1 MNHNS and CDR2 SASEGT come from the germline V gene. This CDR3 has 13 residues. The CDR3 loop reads CASSEAPPNEQFF. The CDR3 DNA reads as TGTGCCAGCAGTGAAGCGCCACCAAATGAGCAGTTCTTC.

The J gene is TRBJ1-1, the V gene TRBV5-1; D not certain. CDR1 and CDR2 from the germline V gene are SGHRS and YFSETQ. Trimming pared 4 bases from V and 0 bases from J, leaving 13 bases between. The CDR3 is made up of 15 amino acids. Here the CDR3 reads CASSPLGNMNTEAFF. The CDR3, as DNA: TGCGCCAGCAGCCCCCTGGGAAACATGAACACTGAAGCTTTCTTT.

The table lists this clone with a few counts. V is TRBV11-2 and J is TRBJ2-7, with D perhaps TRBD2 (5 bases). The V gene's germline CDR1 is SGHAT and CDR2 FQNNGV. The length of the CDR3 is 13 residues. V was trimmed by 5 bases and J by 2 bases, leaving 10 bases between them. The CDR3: CASSDTRTYEQYF. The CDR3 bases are TGTGCCAGCAGCGACACTAGGACCTACGAGCAGTACTTC.

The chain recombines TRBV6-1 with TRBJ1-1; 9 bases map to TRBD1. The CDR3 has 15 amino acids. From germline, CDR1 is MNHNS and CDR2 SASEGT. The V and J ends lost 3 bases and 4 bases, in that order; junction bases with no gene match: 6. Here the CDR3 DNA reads TGTGCCAGCAGTGATTCCAAGACAGGGGGCACTGAAGCTTTCTTT. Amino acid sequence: CASSDSKTGGTEAFF.

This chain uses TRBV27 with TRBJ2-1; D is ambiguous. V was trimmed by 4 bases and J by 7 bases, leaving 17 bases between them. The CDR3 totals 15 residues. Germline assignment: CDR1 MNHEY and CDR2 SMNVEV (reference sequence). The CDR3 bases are TGTGCCAGCAGTTCATGGGCAGAGCGCTTGAATGAGCAGTTCTTC. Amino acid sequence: CASSSWAERLNEQFF.

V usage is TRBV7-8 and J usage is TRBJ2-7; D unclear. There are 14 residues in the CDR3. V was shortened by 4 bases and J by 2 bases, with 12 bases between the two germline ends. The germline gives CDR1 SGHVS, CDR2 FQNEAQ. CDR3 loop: CASSSRSMTYEQYF. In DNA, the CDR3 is TGTGCCAGCAGCTCCCGATCCATGACCTACGAGCAGTACTTC.

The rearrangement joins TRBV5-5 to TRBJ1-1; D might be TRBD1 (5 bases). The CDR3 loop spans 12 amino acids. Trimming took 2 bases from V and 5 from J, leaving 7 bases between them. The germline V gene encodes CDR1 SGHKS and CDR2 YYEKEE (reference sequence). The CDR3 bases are TGTGCCAGCAGCTTAGGGGTGACTGAAGCTTTCTTT. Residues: CASSLGVTEAFF.

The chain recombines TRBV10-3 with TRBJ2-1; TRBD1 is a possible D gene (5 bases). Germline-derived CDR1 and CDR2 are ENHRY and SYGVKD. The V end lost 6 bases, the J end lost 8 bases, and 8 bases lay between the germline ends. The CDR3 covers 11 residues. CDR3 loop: CAIRGVDEQFF. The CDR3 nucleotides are TGTGCCATCAGAGGGGTAGATGAGCAGTTCTTC.

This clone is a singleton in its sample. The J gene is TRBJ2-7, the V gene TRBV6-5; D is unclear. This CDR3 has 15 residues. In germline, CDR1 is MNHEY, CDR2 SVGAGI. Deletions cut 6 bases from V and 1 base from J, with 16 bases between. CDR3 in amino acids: CASSPRASLSYEQYF. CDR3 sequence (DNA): TGTGCCAGCAGCCCCAGAGCCTCCCTTTCCTACGAGCAGTACTTC.

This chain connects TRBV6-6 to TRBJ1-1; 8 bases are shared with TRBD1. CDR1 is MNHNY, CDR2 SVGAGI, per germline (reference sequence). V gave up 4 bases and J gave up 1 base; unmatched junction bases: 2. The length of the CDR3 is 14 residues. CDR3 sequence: CASSSRGRNTEAFF. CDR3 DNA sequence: TGTGCCAGCAGTTCCAGGGGGCGGAACACTGAAGCTTTCTTT.

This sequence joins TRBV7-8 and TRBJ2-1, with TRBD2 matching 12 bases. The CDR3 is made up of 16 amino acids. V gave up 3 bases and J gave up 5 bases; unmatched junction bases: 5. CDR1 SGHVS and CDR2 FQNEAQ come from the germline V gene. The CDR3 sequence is CASSFRTSGVHNEQFF. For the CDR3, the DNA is TGTGCCAGCAGCTTCAGGACTAGCGGGGTTCACAATGAGCAGTTCTTC. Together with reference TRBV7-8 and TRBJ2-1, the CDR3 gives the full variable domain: GAGVSQSPRYKVAKRGQDVALRCDPISGHVSLFWYQQALGQGPEFLTYFQNEAQLDKSGLPSDRFFAERPEGSVSTLKIQRTQQEDSAVYLCASSFRTSGVHNEQFFGPGTRLTVL.

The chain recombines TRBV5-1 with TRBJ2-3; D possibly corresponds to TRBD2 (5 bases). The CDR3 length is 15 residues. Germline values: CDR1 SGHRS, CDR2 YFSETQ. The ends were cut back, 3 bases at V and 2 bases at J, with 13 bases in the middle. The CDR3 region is CASSSLGLITDTQYF. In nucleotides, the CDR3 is TGCGCCAGCAGCTCGCTCGGACTTATCACAGATACGCAGTATTTT.

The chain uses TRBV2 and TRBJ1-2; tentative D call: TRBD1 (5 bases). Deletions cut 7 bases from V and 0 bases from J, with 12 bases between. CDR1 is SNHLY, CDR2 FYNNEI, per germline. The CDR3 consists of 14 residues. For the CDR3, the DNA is TGTGCCAGCACCACGACAGATACTAACTATGGCTACACCTTC. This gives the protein CASTTTDTNYGYTF.

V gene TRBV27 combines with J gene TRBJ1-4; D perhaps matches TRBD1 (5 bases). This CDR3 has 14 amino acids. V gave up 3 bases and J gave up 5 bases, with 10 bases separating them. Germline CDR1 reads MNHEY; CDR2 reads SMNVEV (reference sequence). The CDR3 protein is CASSLGRLNEKLFF. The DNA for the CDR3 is TGTGCCAGCAGTTTGGGGCGGTTGAATGAAAAACTGTTTTTT.

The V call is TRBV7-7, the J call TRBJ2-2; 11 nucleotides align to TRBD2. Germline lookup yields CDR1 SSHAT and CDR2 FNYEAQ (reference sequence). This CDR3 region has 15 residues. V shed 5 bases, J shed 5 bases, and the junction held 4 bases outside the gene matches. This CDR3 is CASSMGLAETGELFF. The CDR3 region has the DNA TGTGCCAGCAGCATGGGACTAGCGGAAACCGGGGAGCTGTTTTTT.

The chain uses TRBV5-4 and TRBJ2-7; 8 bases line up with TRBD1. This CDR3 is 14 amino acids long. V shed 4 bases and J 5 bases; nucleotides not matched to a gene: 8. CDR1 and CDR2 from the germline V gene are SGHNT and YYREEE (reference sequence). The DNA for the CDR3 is TGTGCCAGCAGCCTTGGACAGGGCAGGAACGAGCAGTACTTC. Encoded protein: CASSLGQGRNEQYF.

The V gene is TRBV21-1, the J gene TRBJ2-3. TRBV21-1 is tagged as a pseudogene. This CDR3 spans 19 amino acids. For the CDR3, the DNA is TGTGCCAGCAGCGTCAATGGCGGGAGGACAGGGACTAGCACAGATACGCAGTATTTT. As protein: CASSVNGGRTGTSTDTQYF.

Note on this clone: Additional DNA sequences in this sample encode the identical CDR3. CDR3 nucleotide sequence: TGTGCCAGCAGTTTAATTGGAGAGACCCAGTACTTC. It yields the protein CASSLIGETQYF. The chain carries TRBV28 and TRBJ2-5; D is ambiguous. V was shortened by 2 bases and J by 4 bases, with 5 bases between the two germline ends. Germline V gene data show CDR1 as MDHEN and CDR2 as SYDVKM. This CDR3 contains 12 residues.

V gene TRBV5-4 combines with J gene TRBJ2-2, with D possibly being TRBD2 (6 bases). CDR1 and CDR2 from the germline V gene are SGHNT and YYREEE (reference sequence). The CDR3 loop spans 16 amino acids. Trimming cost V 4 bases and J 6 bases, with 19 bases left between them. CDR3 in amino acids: CASSEGPGEGAGELFF. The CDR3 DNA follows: TGTGCCAGCAGCGAGGGGCCGGGGGAAGGGGCCGGGGAGCTGTTTTTT.

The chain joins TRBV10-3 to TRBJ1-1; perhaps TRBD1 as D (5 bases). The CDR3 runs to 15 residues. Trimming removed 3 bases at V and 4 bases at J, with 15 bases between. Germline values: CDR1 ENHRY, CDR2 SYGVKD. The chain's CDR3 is CAISDPRAQGTEAFF. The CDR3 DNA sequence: TGTGCCATCAGTGACCCTAGGGCGCAGGGCACTGAAGCTTTCTTT.

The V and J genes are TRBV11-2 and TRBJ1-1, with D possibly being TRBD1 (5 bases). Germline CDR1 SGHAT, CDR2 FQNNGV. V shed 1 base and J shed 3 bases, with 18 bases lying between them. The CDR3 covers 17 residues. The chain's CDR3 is CASSLGYGAGGDTEAFF. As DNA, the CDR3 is TGTGCCAGCAGCTTAGGCTACGGGGCTGGGGGGGACACTGAAGCTTTCTTT.

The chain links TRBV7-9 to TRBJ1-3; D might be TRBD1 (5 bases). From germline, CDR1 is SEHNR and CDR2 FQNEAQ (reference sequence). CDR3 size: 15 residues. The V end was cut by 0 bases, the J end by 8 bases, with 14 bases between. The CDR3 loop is CASSLALGGRDTIYF. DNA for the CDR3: TGTGCCAGCAGCTTAGCGCTGGGGGGAAGAGACACCATATATTTT.

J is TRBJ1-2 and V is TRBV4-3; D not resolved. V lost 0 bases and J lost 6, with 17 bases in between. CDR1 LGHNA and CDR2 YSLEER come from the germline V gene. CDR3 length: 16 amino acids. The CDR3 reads CASSQDRSWVGDGYTF. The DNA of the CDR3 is TGCGCCAGCAGCCAAGATAGATCGTGGGTGGGTGATGGCTACACCTTC.

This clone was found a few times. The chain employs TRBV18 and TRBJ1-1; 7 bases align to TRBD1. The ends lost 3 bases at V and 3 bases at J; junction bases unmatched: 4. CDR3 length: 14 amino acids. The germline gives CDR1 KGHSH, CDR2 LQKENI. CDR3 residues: CASSPDRTYTEAFF. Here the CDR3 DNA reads TGTGCCAGCTCACCGGACAGGACGTACACTGAAGCTTTCTTT.

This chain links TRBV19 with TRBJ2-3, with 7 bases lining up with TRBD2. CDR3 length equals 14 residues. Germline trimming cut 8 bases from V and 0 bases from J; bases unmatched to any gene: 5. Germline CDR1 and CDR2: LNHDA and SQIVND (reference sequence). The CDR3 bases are TGTGCCAGTGGGGGGGGAACTAGCACAGATACGCAGTATTTT. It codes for CASGGGTSTDTQYF.

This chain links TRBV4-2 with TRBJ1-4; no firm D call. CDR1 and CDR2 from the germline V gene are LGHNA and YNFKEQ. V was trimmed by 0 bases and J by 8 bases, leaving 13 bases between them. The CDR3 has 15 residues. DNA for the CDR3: TGTGCCAGCAGCCAAGATTTCAATGAGGGCGAAAAACTGTTTTTT. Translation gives CASSQDFNEGEKLFF.

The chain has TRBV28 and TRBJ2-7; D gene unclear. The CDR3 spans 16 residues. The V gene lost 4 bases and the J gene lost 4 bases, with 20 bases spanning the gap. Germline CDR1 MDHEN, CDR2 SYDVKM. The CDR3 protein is CASSSNRHLLGYEQYF. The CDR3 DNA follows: TGTGCCAGCAGTTCTAACAGACATTTGTTAGGGTACGAGCAGTACTTC. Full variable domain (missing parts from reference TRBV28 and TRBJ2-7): DVKVTQSSRYLVKRTGEKVFLECVQDMDHENMFWYRQDPGLGLRLIYFSYDVKMKEKGDIPEGYSVSREKKERFSLILESASTNQTSMYLCASSSNRHLLGYEQYFGPGTRLTVT.

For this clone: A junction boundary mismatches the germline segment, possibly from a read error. CDR3 sequence reads: CASSPLARTEAFF. CDR3 sequence (DNA): TGTGCTAGCAGCCCCCTTGCACGTACTGAAGCTTTCTTT. The genes are TRBV7-7 and TRBJ1-1, with D unclear. Germline CDR1 SSHAT, CDR2 FNYEAQ (reference sequence). This CDR3 is built from 13 residues. Full variable domain (rest looked up from reference TRBV7-7 and TRBJ1-1): GAGVSQSPRYKVTKRGQDVTLRCDPISSHATLYWYQQALGQGPEFLTYFNYEAQPDKSGLPSDRFSAERPEGSISTLTIQRTEQRDSAMYRCASSPLARTEAFFGQGTRLTVV.

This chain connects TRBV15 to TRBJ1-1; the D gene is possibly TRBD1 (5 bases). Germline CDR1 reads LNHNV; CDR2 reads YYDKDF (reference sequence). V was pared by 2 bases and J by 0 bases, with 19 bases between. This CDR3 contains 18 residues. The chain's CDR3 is CATSRQQKHRIMNTEAFF. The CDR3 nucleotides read TGTGCCACCAGCAGACAACAAAAACACAGGATCATGAACACTGAAGCTTTCTTT.

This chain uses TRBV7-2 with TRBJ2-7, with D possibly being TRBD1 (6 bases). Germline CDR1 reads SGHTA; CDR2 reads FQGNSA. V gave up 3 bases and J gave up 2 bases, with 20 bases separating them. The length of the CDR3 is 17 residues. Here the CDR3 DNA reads TGTGCCAGCAGCTTTGGCAGACCCGACAGGACAGCCTACGAGCAGTACTTC. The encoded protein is CASSFGRPDRTAYEQYF.

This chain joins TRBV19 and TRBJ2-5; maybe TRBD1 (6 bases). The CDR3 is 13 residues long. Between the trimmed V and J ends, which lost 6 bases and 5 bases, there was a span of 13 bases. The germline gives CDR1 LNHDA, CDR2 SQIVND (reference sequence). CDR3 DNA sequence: TGTGCCAGTAGCGGGACAAACGGGGAGACCCAGTACTTC. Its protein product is CASSGTNGETQYF. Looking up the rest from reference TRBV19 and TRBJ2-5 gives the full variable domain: DGGITQSPKYLFRKEGQNVTLSCEQNLNHDAMYWYRQDPGQGLRLIYYSQIVNDFQKGDIAEGYSVSREKKESFPLTVTSAQKNPTAFYLCASSGTNGETQYFGPGTRLLVL.